The T cell receptor beta chain described here comes from a study of regulatory T cells in long-lasting Graves disease. V was shortened by 3 bases and J by 7 bases, with 15 bases between the two germline ends. Germline V gene lookup returns CDR1 SEHNR and CDR2 FQNEAQ (reference sequence). This CDR3 is 14 amino acids long. The time point: newly diagnosed GD, antithyroid drugs for less than 3 months. PBMC-extracted RNA yielded the TCR library. Both iRepertoire HTBI primers and Arm-PCR of CDR3 regions were used to build the TCR beta libraries. TCRdb re-called the multiplex PCR reads with MiXCR, one entry per CDR3 protein. There are around 500,000 distinct CDR3 sequences in the sample; approximately 16% occur only once, and roughly 25% lies in the top ten. About this clonotype: Its antigen is unknown.

Study results and caveats: Persistent cases favored TRBV28, TRBJ1-2 and TRBJ2-5.

This same sample was also taken into another study, of T cells in Graves' hyperthyroidism and ophthalmopathy. That investigation notes: HTBI primers drove first-round RT-PCR of the TCR CDR3.

The sequence came from a woman aged 35-65 years with Graves disease. The V call is TRBV7-9, the J call TRBJ1-2; perhaps TRBD1 as D (6 bases). Sequenced here: peripheral blood mononuclear cells (PBMCs), sampled at new diagnosis, from a patient treated with antithyroid drugs. DNA for the CDR3: TGTGCCAGCAGCTTGTCGAGGGGGGTGGGTGGCTACACCTTC. Encoded protein: CASSLSRGVGGYTF.